This T cell receptor beta chain was identified during a study of regulatory T cells in long-lasting Graves disease. On the study more broadly: Graves' disease counted as persistent after over 5 years of antithyroid drugs with positive TSH receptor antibodies.

Remarks on this clonotype: The antigen remains undetermined.

Investigators prepared the TCR beta libraries by applying iRepertoire HTBI primers and Arm-PCR of CDR3 regions. Original processing methods: From all samples, identification returned approximately 13 TRBJ and approximately 67 TRBV segments. Via MiXCR, TCRdb re-called the multiplex PCR reads, giving one row per CDR3 protein. The V and J calls come from TCRdb's annotation, not from the publication. The repertoire has 500,000 to 700,000 distinct CDR3 sequences, around 32% of them found once; the top ten carry under 50%. Whole-study findings and limits: Clonotypes that were public and shared totalled 2,500 to 3,500 in persistent patients versus roughly 1,000 in new patients.

Specified time point: persistent/refractory GD, antithyroid drugs over 5 years with positive TRAb. PBMC RNA was the source of the TCR library. Staff took about 9.8 milliliters of peripheral blood and put it into EDTA tubes. V was clipped by 1 base and J by 7 bases; unmatched bases: 8. This CDR3 spans 16 amino acids. Germline CDR1 is KGHSH and CDR2 is LQKENI. The clonotype was recovered from a female donor with Graves disease. Sequenced material: peripheral blood mononuclear cells (PBMCs), taken when the disease was refractory, from a patient treated with antithyroid drugs. The chain joins TRBV18 to TRBJ2-7; 12 bases agree with TRBD1. Here the CDR3 DNA reads TGTGCCAGCTCACCACGGGCGGGACAGGGGGCGAGGGAGCAGTACTTC. Translated: CASSPRAGQGAREQYF. Full variable domain (missing parts from reference TRBV18 and TRBJ2-7): NAGVMQNPRHLVRRRGQEARLRCSPMKGHSHVYWYRQLPEEGLKFMVYLQKENIIDESGMPKERFSAEFPKEGPSILRIQQVVRGDSAAYFCASSPRAGQGAREQYFGPGTRLTVT.